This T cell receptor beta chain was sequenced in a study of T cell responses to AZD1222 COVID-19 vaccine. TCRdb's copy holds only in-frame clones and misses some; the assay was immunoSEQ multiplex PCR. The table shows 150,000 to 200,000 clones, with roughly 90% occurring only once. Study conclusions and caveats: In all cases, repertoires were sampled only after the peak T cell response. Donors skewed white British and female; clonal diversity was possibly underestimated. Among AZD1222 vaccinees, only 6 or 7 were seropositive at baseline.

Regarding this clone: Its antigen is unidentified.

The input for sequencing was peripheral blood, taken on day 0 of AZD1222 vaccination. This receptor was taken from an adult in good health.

The CDR3 nucleotides read TGCGCCAGCAAGCTGGGGGAATGGTGGAATGAGCAGTTCTTC. Amino acid sequence: CASKLGEWWNEQFF. This rearrangement joins TRBV5-1 to TRBJ2-1, with D perhaps assigned TRBD1 or TRBD2 (5 bases each). The CDR3 spans 14 residues. Germline-derived CDR1 and CDR2 are SGHRS and YFSETQ. Trimming stripped 6 bases from V and 7 bases from J, with 17 bases between.